This T cell receptor beta chain is from a study of monozygotic twins with cystic fibrosis. The CDR3 loop spans 13 amino acids. V lost 10 bases to trimming and J lost 6 bases, with 15 bases between them. Germline V gene data show CDR1 as MNHEY and CDR2 as SMNVEV (reference sequence). The assay was immunoSEQ multiplex PCR, and TCRdb's table has in-frame clones only and misses some. The table lists about 25,000 clones, around nine tenths of them singletons, with roughly 0.54% in the top ten. The TCR comes from a girl aged 2-10 years with cystic fibrosis. This chain joins TRBV27 and TRBJ2-2; possibly TRBD2 for D (5 bases). Material for sequencing was blood. The CDR3 sequence: CATSLPGAGELFF. CDR3 in DNA: TGTGCCACCTCACTCCCCGGGGCCGGGGAGCTGTTTTTT.